This T cell receptor (beta chain) stems from a study of CD8 T cells in ankylosing spondylitis. Study observations and caveats: In the blood and synovial fluid of reactive arthritis, some motif variants had been previously reported. Seemingly distinctive of ankylosing spondylitis blood was a TCR beta motif formed by eight highly homologous variants.

J lost 4 bases, V lost 4 bases, and 4 bases had no gene match. Germline V gene data show CDR1 as SGDLS and CDR2 as YYNGEE. This CDR3 region has 15 residues. Library preparation for TCR beta used quantitative 5'-RACE with molecular barcodes. TCRdb independently ran MiXCR on the 5' RACE reads; one entry per CDR3 protein. The repertoire holds about 8,600 distinct CDR3 sequences, about 3.9% seen once, with more than 9% in the top ten. In its sample, this clonotype was seen a few times. Antigen unknown. The V and J genes are TRBV9 and TRBJ2-7; TRBD2 agrees at 14 bases. The TCR sequence derives from a female donor with ankylosing spondylitis or in good health (not recorded which). Sequencing input: blood, either unsorted or a sorted T cell fraction (not recorded which). CDR3 in DNA: TGTGCCAGCAGCCCGGGGACTAGCGGGGGTTACGAGCAGTACTTC. It translates to CASSPGTSGGYEQYF.